This entry concerns a single TCR beta chain. Its antigen is undetermined. Then a second PCR, running roughly 7 to 11 cycles, was carried out with a sample-barcoded 5' primer and a J-beta primer mix. CDR3-containing paired-end reads numbered at least 3 million in each sample. TCRdb reprocessed the 5' RACE reads with MiXCR, giving one entry per CDR3 protein. The sample has some 670,000 distinct CDR3 sequences, roughly half seen once. This sample is drawn from a study of blood T cells in healthy people across ages. Study results and caveats: In these data, TCR beta diversity tracked strongly with naive T cell percentage. Estimated diversity that came from one million T cells was considered an underestimate.

Isolation of PBMCs gave at least 7 million cells per sample. Germline trimming cut 2 bases from V and 6 bases from J; bases unmatched to any gene: 6. CDR1 is MNHEY, CDR2 SVGEGT, per germline. The CDR3 totals 15 residues. This chain uses TRBV6-2 or TRBV6-3 with TRBJ2-2, with 7 bases that match TRBD2. The sample consisted of blood. This clonotype originated in an elderly woman in good health. CDR3 loop: CASSYRGVISGELFF. CDR3 DNA: TGTGCCAGCAGTTACCGGGGGGTTATCTCCGGGGAGCTGTTTTTT.